These T cell receptor beta chains were read from a single sample in a study of blood T cell repertoires in COVID-19. Produced via immunoSEQ multiplex PCR; TCRdb's table is partial and in-frame only. The table has around 360,000 clones, around 87% seen once. Sequencing was carried out using PBMCs or T cells enriched from blood (not recorded which). The receptors originated from a man aged 35-49 years in a cohort exposed to, infected with or recovered from COVID-19 (not recorded which). The CDR3 runs from the conserved cysteine through the conserved F or W. A D gene is named only where the DNA matches it firmly. The size of a clone is reported for some rows only, either as once, few or many, or as a class for expanded clones.

v_call	j_call	d_call	clone_size	cdr3_nt	cdr3_aa
TRBV2	TRBJ2-5	.	.	TGTGCCAGCAGTGGCGGGCGGCAAGAGACCCAGTACTTC	CASSGGRQETQYF
TRBV25-1	TRBJ1-2	.	.	TGTGCCAGCAGTGAATCGACAGCCTATGGCTACACCTTC	CASSESTAYGYTF
TRBV6-2/TRBV6-3	TRBJ1-5	.	.	TGTGCCAGCAGTCAACCCCTGGGTAAGGGGAAGCATTTT	CASSQPLGKGKHF
TRBV7-2	TRBJ2-2	TRBD2	once	TGTGCCAGCAGCCCCAGCGGGAGTATCACCGGGGAGCTGTTTTTT	CASSPSGSITGELFF
TRBV30	TRBJ2-1	.	.	TGTGCCTGGAGGGGTCCTAGCGTCTCCTACAATGAGCAGTTCTTC	CAWRGPSVSYNEQFF
TRBV6-5	TRBJ1-1	TRBD1	once	TGTGCCAGCACCCGACTGACAGGGTACACTGAAGCTTTCTTT	CASTRLTGYTEAFF
TRBV18	TRBJ2-7	.	.	TGTGCCAGCTCAAAAGCGGCATCCTACGAGCAGTACTTC	CASSKAASYEQYF
TRBV2	TRBJ2-1	.	.	TGTGCCAGCAGCCTACTAAGCAAAACCTACAATGAGCAGTTCTTC	CASSLLSKTYNEQFF
TRBV21-1	TRBJ1-5	.	.	TGTGCCAGCAGCACAGGCTTGGGACAGATTAGCAATCAGCCCCAGCATTTT	CASSTGLGQISNQPQHF
TRBV5-1	TRBJ2-5	TRBD2	.	TGCGCCAGCAGCTTGATGAGGACTAGCGGGAGTGTGGAGACCCAGTACTTC	CASSLMRTSGSVETQYF
TRBV7-6	TRBJ2-7	TRBD2	.	TGTGCCAGCAGCGCGGGAGTCCCAAGGGTGGGCGAGCAGTACTTC	CASSAGVPRVGEQYF
TRBV7-8	TRBJ1-1	.	.	TGTGCCAGCAGCTGGATGAAGCGGACTGCTAACACTGAAGCTTTCTTT	CASSWMKRTANTEAFF
TRBV2	TRBJ1-6	.	.	TGTGCCAGCAGGGTGACAGGTTCGAATTCACCCCTCCACTTT	CASRVTGSNSPLHF
TRBV18	TRBJ2-7	.	few	TGTGCCAGCTCAGGGCAAACCTACGAGCAGTACTTC	CASSGQTYEQYF
TRBV6-5	TRBJ2-3	.	.	TGTGCCAGCAGATCGGGGAGAGGCACAGATACGCAGTATTTT	CASRSGRGTDTQYF
TRBV30	TRBJ1-1	.	.	TGTGCCTGGAGTGTACAAGTGAATGAAGCTTTCTTT	CAWSVQVNEAFF
TRBV5-6	TRBJ1-6	TRBD1	.	TGTGCCAGCAGACGAAGACAGGGGAGAGGTTCACCCCTCCACTTT	CASRRRQGRGSPLHF
TRBV5-1	TRBJ2-3	TRBD1	.	TGCGCCAGCAGCACCGACTTACAGGGGGCAGATACGCAGTATTTT	CASSTDLQGADTQYF
TRBV28	TRBJ2-7	.	once	TGTGCCAGCAGTTCCCGGGGGTGGGGGGGCACGCCCCCCTACGAGCAGTACTTC	CASSSRGWGGTPPYEQYF
TRBV9	TRBJ2-5	.	once	TGTGCCAGCAGCGTCGACCAAGAGACCCAGTACTTC	CASSVDQETQYF
TRBV11-2	TRBJ1-1	.	.	TGTGCCAGCAGCTTCCACCTGACAGGCGGGGGCACTGAAGCTTTCTTT	CASSFHLTGGGTEAFF
TRBV3-1/TRBV3-2	TRBJ1-4	.	once	TGTGCCAGCAGCCGGGGACAAAATGTTGCAACTAATGAAAAACTGTTTTTT	CASSRGQNVATNEKLFF
TRBV7-9	TRBJ2-1	TRBD1	.	TGTGCCAGCAGCCCCCGCCGGGGACAGGGGAACAATGAGCAGTTCTTC	CASSPRRGQGNNEQFF
TRBV2	TRBJ2-3	TRBD2	.	TGTGCCAGCACCTGGGACTACACAGATACGCAGTATTTT	CASTWDYTDTQYF
TRBV27	TRBJ1-1	.	.	TGTGCCAGCAGCCCAAGGGGCCAGGGTATTACTGAAGCTTTCTTT	CASSPRGQGITEAFF
TRBV20-1	TRBJ2-1	TRBD1	once	TGCAGTGCTAGTCTACACGAGGACAGGTTTGACAATGAGCAGTTCTTC	CSASLHEDRFDNEQFF
TRBV9	TRBJ2-3	.	.	TGTGCCAGCAGCGTAACGGGCACAGATACGCAGTATTTT	CASSVTGTDTQYF
TRBV3-1/TRBV3-2	TRBJ2-7	TRBD2	once	TGTGCCAGCAGCCAAGGTCGAGCGGGAGGCTACGAGCAGTACTTC	CASSQGRAGGYEQYF
TRBV7-6	TRBJ1-6	TRBD1	.	TGTGCCAGCAGCCTAACAGGGGGGGTCCGGGGTTCACCCCTCCACTTT	CASSLTGGVRGSPLHF
TRBV14	TRBJ1-2	TRBD1	.	TGTGCCAGCAGCCGGACAGGAGTCTATGGCTACACCTTC	CASSRTGVYGYTF
TRBV5-1	TRBJ1-6	.	once	TGCGCCAGCAGCACCGGTGGTGACTCTTCACCCCTCCACTTT	CASSTGGDSSPLHF
TRBV20-1	TRBJ2-1	.	.	TGCAGTGCTAGTAAATCGGGGACACTAAATGAGCAGTTCTTC	CSASKSGTLNEQFF
TRBV7-2	TRBJ2-1	.	.	TGTGCCAGCAGGCCTACTATGCAGGGGAGCTCCTACAATGAGCAGTTCTTC	CASRPTMQGSSYNEQFF
TRBV3-1/TRBV3-2	TRBJ1-3	TRBD1	.	TGTGCCAGCAGCCTAGGGGGCTCCAATGGAAACACCATATATTTT	CASSLGGSNGNTIYF
TRBV20-1	TRBJ2-1	.	once	TGCAGTGCTAGTCGAGCGGACTCCTACAATGAGCAGTTCTTC	CSASRADSYNEQFF
TRBV28	TRBJ1-1	.	.	TGTGCCAGTCGGCGGGGATTTAACACTGAAGCTTTCTTT	CASRRGFNTEAFF
TRBV2	TRBJ1-5	.	few	TGTGCCAGCAGTGAAGCGCGGAGTCAGCCCCAGCATTTT	CASSEARSQPQHF
TRBV10-2	TRBJ2-7	.	.	TGCGCCAGCACCCAGGCCTCCTACGAGCAGTACTTC	CASTQASYEQYF
TRBV30	TRBJ2-5	TRBD2	.	TGTGCCTGGACCTTGAAGGGACTAGCGGGAATGGGGACCCAGTACTTC	CAWTLKGLAGMGTQYF
TRBV6-5	TRBJ1-2	TRBD1	.	TGTGCCAGCAGTCGCGGGACAGGCCCCTATGGCTACACCTTC	CASSRGTGPYGYTF
TRBV3-1/TRBV3-2	TRBJ1-2	.	once	TGTGCCAGCAGCCAAGACGTGGGAGGCTATGGCTACACCTTC	CASSQDVGGYGYTF
TRBV7-8	TRBJ1-1	TRBD1	once	TGTGCCAGCAGCGTCGGGACAGGGGCCACTGAAGCTTTCTTT	CASSVGTGATEAFF
TRBV6-2/TRBV6-3	TRBJ2-3	.	once	TGTGCCAGCAGTCTACAGGGTGACACAGATACGCAGTATTTT	CASSLQGDTDTQYF